This T cell receptor beta chain is from a study of HIV-infected patients and healthy controls. Study summary: By the second bleed, viral load was undetectable in about 65% of the 16 patients. Study observations and caveats: Healthy controls carried many MAIT alpha-chain CDR3s, while HIV+ repertoires had few. Significantly higher mean Gini indices appeared in HIV-infected repertoires, possibly reflecting oligoclonality.

Reverse transcription used 450 to 550 ng RNA and constant-region primers for alpha and beta. Separate chain-specific third strand synthesis with multiplexing indices produced the alpha and beta libraries. TCRdb fed the 5' RACE reads into MiXCR, producing one record per CDR3 protein. The sample lists more than 9,500 distinct CDR3 sequences; 7% to 7.5% were seen once. All unsorted peripheral T cells were captured because whole blood was used without fractionation. The RNA source was an approximately 2.4 ml peripheral blood draw. Trimming took 2 bases from V and 5 from J; bases not matched to a gene: 2. The CDR3 covers 15 residues. Germline V gene sequence: CDR1 SGHTA, CDR2 FQGTGA. With respect to this clonotype: Its antigen is not identified.

V gene TRBV7-3 combines with J gene TRBJ2-1, with TRBD2 matching 11 bases. This receptor was obtained from an adult with HIV infection. The specimen comprised blood, sampled before antiretroviral therapy. The CDR3 DNA reads TGTGCCAGCAGCTTAGTACTAGCGGGGGACAATGAGCAGTTCTTC. Protein sequence: CASSLVLAGDNEQFF.